Listed below are T cell receptor beta chains from one sample, sequenced in a study of long-term antiretroviral therapy in people with HIV. Libraries were prepared by immunoSEQ multiplex PCR; TCRdb keeps only in-frame clonotypes and omits some of them. The repertoire holds under 50,000 clones, approximately 86% seen once, with roughly 3.9% in the top ten. This specimen consisted of unsorted PBMCs, obtained just before starting antiretroviral therapy. The origin of the receptors is a woman between 18 and 29 years old with HIV. Each CDR3 is given with its conserved first and last residue. Size values are once, few and many counts, or a class for expanded clones, and some rows have none.

clone_size	v_call	j_call	cdr3_aa
-	TRBV6-4	TRBJ2-1	CASSDGTSGSEQFF
-	TRBV19	TRBJ1-4	CASSIGRVAEKLFF
-	TRBV7-2	TRBJ1-3	CASSLGRQRLGNTIYF
once	TRBV5-1	TRBJ2-5	CASSLGRPWASVQETQYF
-	TRBV4-3	TRBJ2-5	CASSQEESPWETQYF
once	TRBV5-1	TRBJ2-7	CASSLGARTGSYEQYF
-	TRBV6-6	TRBJ2-7	CASRLAYEQYF
few	TRBV19	TRBJ2-2	CATKIGTANTGELFF
-	TRBV7-9	TRBJ2-7	CASSLDRRTGGGWYEQYF
-	TRBV29-1	TRBJ2-1	CSVEGGGLTYNEQFF
-	TRBV27	TRBJ2-7	CASSLGPGNYEQYF
-	TRBV11-3	TRBJ2-2	CASSRRVGISAGELFF
-	TRBV5-4	TRBJ2-7	CASSWGTSGRGSSYEQYF
-	TRBV4-1	TRBJ2-3	CASSLVLGGTDLDTQYF
-	TRBV7-8	TRBJ2-7	CASSPVEWGTYEQYF
few	TRBV2	TRBJ2-7	CASRLYEQYF
-	TRBV7-6	TRBJ1-3	CASSLLARVGEGRNTIYF
-	TRBV9	TRBJ2-3	CASSPLQGISTDTQYF
-	TRBV25-1	TRBJ1-5	CASRNSNQPQHF
-	TRBV4-2	TRBJ2-4	CASSAGLAGGIAKNIQYF
-	TRBV27	TRBJ2-7	CASSLSGSNYEQYF
-	TRBV6-5	TRBJ1-1	CASSYWTGGTGAEAFF
-	TRBV18	TRBJ1-3	CASSPRTADRSSGNTIYF
-	TRBV11-2	TRBJ1-2	CASWIGREGTNYGYTF
-	TRBV23-1	TRBJ1-3	CASSQGKGSSGNTIYF
-	TRBV15	TRBJ2-5	CATSRDRAIQETQYF
-	TRBV7-9	TRBJ2-5	CASSSKETQYF
-	TRBV5-4	TRBJ2-7	CASSSPGRSSYEQYF
-	TRBV28	TRBJ1-4	CASSGAGLREKLFF
once	TRBV19	TRBJ2-5	CASSVQVQETQYF
once	TRBV29-1	TRBJ2-3	CSVTGTYSGSTDTQYF
-	TRBV7-2	TRBJ1-1	CASSLRGRDTEAFF
once	TRBV27	TRBJ1-5	CASRLQGQGRSQPQHF
-	TRBV14	TRBJ1-1	CASSPHRRVSTEAFF
-	TRBV2	TRBJ2-5	CASSMTSGSPGETQYF
-	TRBV4-3	TRBJ2-7	CASSPNPGDRAYEQYF
-	TRBV5-6	TRBJ1-5	CASSLSGLPQPQHF
-	TRBV11-2	TRBJ2-2	CASRDRGRLVTGELFF
-	TRBV6-5	TRBJ2-3	CASNRGDTQYF
-	TRBV28	TRBJ1-2	CASSLPPLYGYTF
-	TRBV4-1	TRBJ2-1	CASSQDLGGNEQFF
-	TRBV7-3	TRBJ2-7	CASSIAGGPGEQYF